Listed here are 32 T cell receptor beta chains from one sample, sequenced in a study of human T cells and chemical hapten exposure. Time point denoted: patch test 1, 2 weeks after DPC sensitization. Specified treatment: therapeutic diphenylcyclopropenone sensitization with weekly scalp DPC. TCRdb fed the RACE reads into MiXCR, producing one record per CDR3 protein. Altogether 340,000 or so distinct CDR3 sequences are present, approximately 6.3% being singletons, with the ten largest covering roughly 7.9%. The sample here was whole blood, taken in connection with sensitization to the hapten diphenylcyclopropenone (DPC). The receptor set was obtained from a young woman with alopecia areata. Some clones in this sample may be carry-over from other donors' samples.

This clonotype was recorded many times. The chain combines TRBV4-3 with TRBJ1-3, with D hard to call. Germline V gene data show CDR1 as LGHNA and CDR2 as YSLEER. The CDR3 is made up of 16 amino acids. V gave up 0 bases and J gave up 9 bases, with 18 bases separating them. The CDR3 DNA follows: TGCGCCAGCAGCCAAGATCTAGGCAGGTACTTCGGCACCATATATTTT. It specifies CASSQDLGRYFGTIYF.

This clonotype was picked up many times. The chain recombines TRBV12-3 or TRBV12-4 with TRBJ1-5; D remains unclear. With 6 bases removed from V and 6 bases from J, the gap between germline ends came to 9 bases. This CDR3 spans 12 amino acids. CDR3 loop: CASSIEGQPQHF. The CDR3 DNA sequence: TGTGCCAGCAGCATAGAGGGTCAGCCCCAGCATTTT.

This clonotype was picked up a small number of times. The CDR3 sequence is CASSLPAEHPRTPNEQFF. CDR3 nucleotide sequence: TGTGCCAGCAGCTTACCGGCAGAGCACCCCAGAACACCCAATGAGCAGTTCTTC. The chain links TRBV7-6 to TRBJ2-1; no definite D call. In germline, CDR1 is SGHVS, CDR2 FNYEAQ. The CDR3 totals 18 residues. Trimming removed 2 bases from V and 6 bases from J, with 23 bases in between.

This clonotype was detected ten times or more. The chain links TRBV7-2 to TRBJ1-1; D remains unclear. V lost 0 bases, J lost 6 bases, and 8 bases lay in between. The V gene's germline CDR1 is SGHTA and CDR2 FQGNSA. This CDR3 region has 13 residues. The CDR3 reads CASSLARLAEAFF. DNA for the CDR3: TGTGCCAGCAGCTTAGCTAGATTGGCTGAAGCTTTCTTT.

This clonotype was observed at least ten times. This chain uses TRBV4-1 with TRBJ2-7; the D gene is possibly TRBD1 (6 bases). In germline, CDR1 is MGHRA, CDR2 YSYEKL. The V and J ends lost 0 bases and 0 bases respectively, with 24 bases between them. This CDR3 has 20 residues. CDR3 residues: CASSQDRVVGEGEPSYEQYF. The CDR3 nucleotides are TGCGCCAGCAGCCAAGATCGAGTAGTGGGCGAGGGGGAGCCCTCCTACGAGCAGTACTTC.

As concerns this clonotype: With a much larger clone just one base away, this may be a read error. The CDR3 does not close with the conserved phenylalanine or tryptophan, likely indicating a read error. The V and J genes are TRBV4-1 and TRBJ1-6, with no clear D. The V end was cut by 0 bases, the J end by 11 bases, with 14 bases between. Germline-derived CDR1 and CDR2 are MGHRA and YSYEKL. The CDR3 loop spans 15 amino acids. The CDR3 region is CASSQDGRNLTPLHL. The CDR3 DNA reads TGCGCCAGCAGCCAAGACGGAAGAAATCTTACACCCCTCCACTTA.

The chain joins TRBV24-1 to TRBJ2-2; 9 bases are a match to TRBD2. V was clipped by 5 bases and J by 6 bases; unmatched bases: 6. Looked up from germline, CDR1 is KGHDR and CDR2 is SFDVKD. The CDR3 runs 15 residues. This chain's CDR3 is CATSGGTSRPGELFF. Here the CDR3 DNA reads TGTGCCACCAGTGGCGGGACTAGCCGTCCCGGGGAGCTGTTTTTT.

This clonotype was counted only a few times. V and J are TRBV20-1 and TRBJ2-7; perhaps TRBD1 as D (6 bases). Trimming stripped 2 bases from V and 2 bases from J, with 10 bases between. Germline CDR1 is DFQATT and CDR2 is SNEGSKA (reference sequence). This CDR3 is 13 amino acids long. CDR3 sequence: CSARRTEAYEQYF. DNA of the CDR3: TGCAGTGCTAGACGGACAGAGGCCTACGAGCAGTACTTC.

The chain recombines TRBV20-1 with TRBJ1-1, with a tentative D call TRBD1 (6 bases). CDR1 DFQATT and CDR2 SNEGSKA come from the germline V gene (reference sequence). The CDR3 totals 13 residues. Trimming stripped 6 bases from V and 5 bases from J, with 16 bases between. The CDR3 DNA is TGCAGTGCCGCCCGGGGACATGGGACTGAAGCTTTCTTT. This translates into CSAARGHGTEAFF.

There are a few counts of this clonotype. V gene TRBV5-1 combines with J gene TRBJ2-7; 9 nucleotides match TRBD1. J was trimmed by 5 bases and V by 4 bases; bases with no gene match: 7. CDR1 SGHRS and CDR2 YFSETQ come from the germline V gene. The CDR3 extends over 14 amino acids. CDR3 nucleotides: TGCGCCAGCAGCAACGGACAGGGGCAGCACGAGCAGTACTTC. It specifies CASSNGQGQHEQYF.

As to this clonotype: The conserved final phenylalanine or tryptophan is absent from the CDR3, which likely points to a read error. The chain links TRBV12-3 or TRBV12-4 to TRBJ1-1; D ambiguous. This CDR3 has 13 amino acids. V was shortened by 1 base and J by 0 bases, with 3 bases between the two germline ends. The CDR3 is CASSLELNTEAFS. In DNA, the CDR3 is TGTGCCAGCAGTTTAGAGTTGAACACTGAAGCTTTCTCT.

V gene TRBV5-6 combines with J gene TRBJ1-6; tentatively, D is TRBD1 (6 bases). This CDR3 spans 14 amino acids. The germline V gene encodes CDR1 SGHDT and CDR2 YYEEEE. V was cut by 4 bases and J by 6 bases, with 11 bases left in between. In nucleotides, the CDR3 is TGTGCCAGCAGCCCACGACAGGTTAATTCACCCCTCCACTTT. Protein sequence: CASSPRQVNSPLHF.

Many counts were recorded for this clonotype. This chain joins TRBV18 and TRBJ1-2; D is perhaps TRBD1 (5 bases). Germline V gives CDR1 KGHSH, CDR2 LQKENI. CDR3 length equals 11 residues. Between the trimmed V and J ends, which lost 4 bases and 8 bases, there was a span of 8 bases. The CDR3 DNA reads TGTGCCAGCTCACTGACAGACGGCTACACCTTC. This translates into CASSLTDGYTF. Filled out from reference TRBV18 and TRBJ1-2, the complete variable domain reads NAGVMQNPRHLVRRRGQEARLRCSPMKGHSHVYWYRQLPEEGLKFMVYLQKENIIDESGMPKERFSAEFPKEGPSILRIQQVVRGDSAAYFCASSLTDGYTFGSGTRLTVV.

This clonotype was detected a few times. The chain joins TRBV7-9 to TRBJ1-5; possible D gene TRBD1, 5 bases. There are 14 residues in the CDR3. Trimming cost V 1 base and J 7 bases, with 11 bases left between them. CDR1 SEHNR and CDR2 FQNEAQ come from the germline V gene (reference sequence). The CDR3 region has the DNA TGTGCCAGCAGCTTAGGCGGGGGGGGACAGCCCCAGCATTTT. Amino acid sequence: CASSLGGGGQPQHF.

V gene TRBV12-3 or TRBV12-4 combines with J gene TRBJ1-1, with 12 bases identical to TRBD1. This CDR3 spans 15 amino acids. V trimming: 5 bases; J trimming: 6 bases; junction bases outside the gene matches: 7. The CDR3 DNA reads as TGTGCCAGCAGTCCCGGGACAGGGGGCGCTTCTGAAGCTTTCTTT. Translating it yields CASSPGTGGASEAFF.

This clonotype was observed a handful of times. The CDR3 DNA reads TGTGCCAGCAGTTTTTCGAGGGTAGTTGGACCCCAGCATTTT. This gives the protein CASSFSRVVGPQHF. The V and J genes are TRBV12-3 or TRBV12-4 and TRBJ1-5; D not certain. This CDR3 is 14 amino acids long. V gave up 3 bases and J gave up 10 bases, with 16 bases separating them.

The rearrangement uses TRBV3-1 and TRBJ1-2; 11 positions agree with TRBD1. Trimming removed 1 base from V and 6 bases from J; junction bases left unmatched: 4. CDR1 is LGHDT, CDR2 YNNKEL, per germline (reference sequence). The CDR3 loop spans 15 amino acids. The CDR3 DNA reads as TGTGCCAGCAGCCAAGGAGGACAGGGGGCGAATGGCTACACCTTC. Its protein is CASSQGGQGANGYTF. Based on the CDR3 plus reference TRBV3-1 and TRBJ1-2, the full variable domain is DTAVSQTPKYLVTQMGNDKSIKCEQNLGHDTMYWYKQDSKKFLKIMFSYNNKELIINETVPNRFSPKSPDKAHLNLHINSLELGDSAVYFCASSQGGQGANGYTFGSGTRLTVV.

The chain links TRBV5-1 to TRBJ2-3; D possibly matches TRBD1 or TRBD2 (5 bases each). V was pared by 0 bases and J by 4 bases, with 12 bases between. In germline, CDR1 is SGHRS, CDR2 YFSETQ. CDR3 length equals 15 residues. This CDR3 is CASSLGDGMPDTQYF. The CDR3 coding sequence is TGCGCCAGCAGCTTGGGGGACGGGATGCCAGATACGCAGTATTTT.

Written as DNA, the CDR3 is TGTGCCAGCAGTTCGGGACTAGCGGGGCGCTGGGATACGCAGTATTTT. Translating it yields CASSSGLAGRWDTQYF. The chain links TRBV12-3 or TRBV12-4 to TRBJ2-3; 13 nucleotides match TRBD2. Unmatched junction bases numbered 7, after V lost 4 bases and J lost 6 bases. This CDR3 region has 16 residues.

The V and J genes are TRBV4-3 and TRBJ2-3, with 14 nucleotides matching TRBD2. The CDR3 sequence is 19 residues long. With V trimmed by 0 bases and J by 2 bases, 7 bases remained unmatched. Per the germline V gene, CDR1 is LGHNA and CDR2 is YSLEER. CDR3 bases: TGCGCCAGCAGCCAAGATCTCCGGACTAGCGGGGGGCCCACAGATACGCAGTATTTT. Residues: CASSQDLRTSGGPTDTQYF.

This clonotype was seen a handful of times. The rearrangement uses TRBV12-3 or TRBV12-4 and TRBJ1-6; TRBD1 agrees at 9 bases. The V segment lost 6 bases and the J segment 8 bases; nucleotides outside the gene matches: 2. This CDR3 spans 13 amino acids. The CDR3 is CASRGTGHSPLHF. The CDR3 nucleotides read TGTGCCAGCAGAGGGACAGGGCATTCACCCCTCCACTTT.

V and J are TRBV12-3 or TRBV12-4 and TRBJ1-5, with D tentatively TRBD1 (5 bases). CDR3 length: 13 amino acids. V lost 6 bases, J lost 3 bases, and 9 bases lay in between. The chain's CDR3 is CASSGHTNQPQHF. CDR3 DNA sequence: TGTGCCAGCAGCGGACATACCAATCAGCCCCAGCATTTT.

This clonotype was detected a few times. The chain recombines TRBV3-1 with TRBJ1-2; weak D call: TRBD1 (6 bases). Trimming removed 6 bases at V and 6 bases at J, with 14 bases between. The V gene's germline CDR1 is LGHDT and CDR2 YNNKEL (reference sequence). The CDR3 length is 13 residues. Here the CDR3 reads CASSQQGIHGYTF. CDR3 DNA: TGTGCCAGCAGTCAACAGGGAATCCATGGCTACACCTTC.

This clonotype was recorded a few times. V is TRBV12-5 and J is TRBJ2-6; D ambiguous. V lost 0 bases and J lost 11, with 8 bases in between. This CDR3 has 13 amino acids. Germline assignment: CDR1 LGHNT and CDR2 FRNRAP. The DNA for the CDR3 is TGTGCTAGTGGTTTGGTACCAGCATACGTCCTGACTTTC. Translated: CASGLVPAYVLTF.

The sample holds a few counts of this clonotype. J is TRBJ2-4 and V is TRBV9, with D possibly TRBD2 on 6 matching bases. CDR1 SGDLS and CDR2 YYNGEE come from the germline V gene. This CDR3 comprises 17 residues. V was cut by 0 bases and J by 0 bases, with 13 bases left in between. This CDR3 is CASSVGPPGLAKNIQYF. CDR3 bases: TGTGCCAGCAGCGTAGGTCCTCCGGGACTAGCCAAAAACATTCAGTACTTC.

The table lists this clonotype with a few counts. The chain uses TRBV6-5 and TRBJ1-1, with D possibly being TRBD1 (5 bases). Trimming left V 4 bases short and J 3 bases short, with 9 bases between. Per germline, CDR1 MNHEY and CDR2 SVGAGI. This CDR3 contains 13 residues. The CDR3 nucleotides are TGTGCCAGCAGTTCAGGACATGACACTGAAGCTTTCTTT. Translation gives CASSSGHDTEAFF.

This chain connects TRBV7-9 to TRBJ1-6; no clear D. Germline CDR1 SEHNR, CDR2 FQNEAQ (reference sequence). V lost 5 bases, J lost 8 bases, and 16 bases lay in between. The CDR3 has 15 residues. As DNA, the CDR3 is TGTGCCAGCAGCGGGGATCAGACTCTCGATTCACCCCTCCACTTT. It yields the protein CASSGDQTLDSPLHF.

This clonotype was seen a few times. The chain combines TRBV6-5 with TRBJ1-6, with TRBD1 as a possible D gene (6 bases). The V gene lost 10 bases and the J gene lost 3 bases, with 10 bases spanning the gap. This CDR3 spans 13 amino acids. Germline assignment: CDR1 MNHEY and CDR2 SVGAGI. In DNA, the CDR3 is TGTGCCACTTTCAGGGGCTATAATTCACCCCTCCACTTT. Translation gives CATFRGYNSPLHF.

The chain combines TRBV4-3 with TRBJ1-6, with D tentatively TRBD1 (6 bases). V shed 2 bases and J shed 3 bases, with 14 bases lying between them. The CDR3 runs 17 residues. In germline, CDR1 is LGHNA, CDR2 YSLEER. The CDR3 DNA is TGCGCCAGCAGCCAAAGCTTAGGAGGGGGCTATAATTCACCCCTCCACTTT. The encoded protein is CASSQSLGGGYNSPLHF.

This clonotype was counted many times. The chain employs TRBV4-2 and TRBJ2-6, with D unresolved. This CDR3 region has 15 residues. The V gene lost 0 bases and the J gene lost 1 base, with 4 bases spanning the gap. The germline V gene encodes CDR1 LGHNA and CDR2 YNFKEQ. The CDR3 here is CASSQDVSGANVLTF. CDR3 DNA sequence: TGTGCCAGCAGCCAAGATGTTTCTGGGGCCAACGTCCTGACTTTC.

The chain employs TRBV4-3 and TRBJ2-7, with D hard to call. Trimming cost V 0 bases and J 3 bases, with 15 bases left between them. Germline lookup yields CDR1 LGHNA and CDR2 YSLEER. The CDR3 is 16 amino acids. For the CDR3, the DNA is TGCGCCAGCAGCCAAGAGACCGGTCCCCGTTTCTACGAGCAGTACTTC. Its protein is CASSQETGPRFYEQYF.

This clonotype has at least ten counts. The CDR3 loop reads CASSLGGGSSYEQYF. The CDR3 DNA is TGTGCCAGCAGCTTAGGCGGGGGGAGCTCCTACGAGCAGTACTTC. The V call is TRBV7-3, the J call TRBJ2-7; TRBD2 aligns across 8 bases. V lost 2 bases and J lost 0; bases outside the gene matches: 3. The CDR3 is 15 residues long. CDR1 SGHTA and CDR2 FQGTGA come from the germline V gene.